A single sample is the source of the 32 T cell receptor beta chains below, sequenced in a study of patients and donors after allogeneic stem cell transplantation. One entry per CDR3 protein results from TCRdb running MiXCR on the RT-PCR reads. The sample comprises roughly 960,000 distinct CDR3 sequences, 18% of which are singletons, and roughly 6.4% rests with the top ten. Source material: blood, either unsorted or a sorted T cell fraction (not recorded which). The receptors were gathered from a human donor who was either an allogeneic HSCT recipient or a stem cell or donor lymphocyte infusion donor (not recorded which). It is not recorded whose cells these are; they may come from a transplant donor.

The J gene is TRBJ1-2, the V gene TRBV3-1; D is ambiguous. V lost 3 bases, J lost 0 bases, and 8 bases lay in between. The CDR3 extends over 14 amino acids. Germline-derived CDR1 and CDR2 are LGHDT and YNNKEL (reference sequence). Here the CDR3 reads CASSHGVPNYGYTF. The CDR3 DNA follows: TGTGCCAGCAGCCATGGGGTACCTAACTATGGCTACACCTTC. Variable domain in full (rest from reference TRBV3-1 and TRBJ1-2): DTAVSQTPKYLVTQMGNDKSIKCEQNLGHDTMYWYKQDSKKFLKIMFSYNNKELIINETVPNRFSPKSPDKAHLNLHINSLELGDSAVYFCASSHGVPNYGYTFGSGTRLTVV.

The rearrangement uses TRBV25-1 and TRBJ1-2, with D maybe TRBD1 (6 bases). V lost 4 bases and J lost 4, with 13 bases in between. This CDR3 region has 14 residues. The germline gives CDR1 MGHDK, CDR2 SYGVNS. Written as DNA, the CDR3 is TGTGCCAGCAGTGCGACAGGAGTTGGCTATGGCTACACCTTC. Translated: CASSATGVGYGYTF.

This clonotype turned up a few times. This chain links TRBV10-3 with TRBJ2-7, with TRBD1 matching over 7 bases. Germline CDR1 ENHRY, CDR2 SYGVKD. The CDR3 has 14 residues. The V gene end was trimmed by 6 bases and the J gene end by 3 bases; junction bases not matched to a gene: 8. The CDR3 spells CAISPTGIIYEQYF. The CDR3 bases are TGTGCCATCAGCCCGACAGGGATTATCTACGAGCAGTACTTC.

This clonotype came up a few times. The chain is built from TRBV6-1 and TRBJ2-7; TRBD2 matches 8 bases. The CDR3 is 19 residues long. Trimming cost V 5 bases and J 0 bases; bases outside gene matches: 18. In germline, CDR1 is MNHNS, CDR2 SASEGT. The DNA of the CDR3 is TGTGCCAGCAGTAAGACCATACTAGCGGACCCTTCCTTCTCCTACGAGCAGTACTTC. It yields the protein CASSKTILADPSFSYEQYF.

This clonotype was counted a few times. The chain employs TRBV7-9 and TRBJ1-1; D gene uncertain. Germline CDR1 and CDR2: SEHNR and FQNEAQ (reference sequence). V lost 5 bases to trimming and J lost 1 base, with 8 bases between them. The CDR3 covers 13 residues. DNA for the CDR3: TGTGCCAGCAGCCAGCTCGAGAACACTGAAGCTTTCTTT. Amino acids: CASSQLENTEAFF.

V is TRBV6-2 or TRBV6-3 and J is TRBJ1-5; 11 bases are shared with TRBD1. This CDR3 spans 20 amino acids. Germline CDR1 is MNHEY and CDR2 is SVGEGT. V was pared by 0 bases and J by 2 bases, with 12 bases of the junction left unmatched. CDR3 in amino acids: CASSYSPPGTGGWGNQPQHF. In DNA form, the CDR3 reads TGTGCCAGCAGTTACTCGCCACCCGGGACAGGGGGTTGGGGCAATCAGCCCCAGCATTTT.

This clonotype has a count of ten or more. The chain uses TRBV20-1 and TRBJ2-5; weak D call: TRBD1 (6 bases). Trimming shortened V by 6 bases and J by 3 bases, and 8 bases separated the two germline ends. Germline V lookup: CDR1 DFQATT, CDR2 SNEGSKA (reference sequence). The CDR3 runs to 11 residues. CDR3: CSAAGEETQYF. CDR3 nucleotides: TGCAGTGCGGCAGGGGAAGAGACCCAGTACTTC.

This chain links TRBV13 with TRBJ2-1; 11 bases are a match to TRBD2. Losses at the gene ends were 5 bases for V and 1 base for J; bases not matched to a gene: 4. The CDR3 runs 16 residues. CDR1 and CDR2 from the germline V gene are PRHDT and FYEKMQ (reference sequence). The CDR3 region has the DNA TGTGCCAGCAGCATAACTAGCGGGAGATCCTACAATGAGCAGTTCTTC. Translating gives CASSITSGRSYNEQFF.

This clonotype was seen more than once but under ten times. V gene TRBV6-1 combines with J gene TRBJ2-7; 10 bases map to TRBD1. The CDR3 extends over 15 amino acids. Germline V CDR1 and CDR2: MNHNS, SASEGT. The trim removed 6 bases at V and 5 bases at J, leaving 10 bases unmatched. The CDR3, as DNA: TGTGCCAGCAGGATGACAGGGGGCATATCGGACGAGCAGTACTTC. Translated: CASRMTGGISDEQYF.

The chain recombines TRBV6-5 with TRBJ1-4; TRBD1 agrees at 7 bases. Losses at the gene ends were 2 bases for V and 1 base for J; bases not matched to a gene: 4. There are 16 residues in the CDR3. Germline CDR1 MNHEY, CDR2 SVGAGI. The CDR3 nucleotides are TGTGCCAGCAGTTACGCCCACAGGGGAACTAATGAAAAACTGTTTTTT. It yields the protein CASSYAHRGTNEKLFF.

The sample holds a few counts of this clonotype. This chain connects TRBV2 to TRBJ2-1; D gene unclear. The CDR3 is made up of 13 amino acids. The germline V and J ends were trimmed by 7 bases and 6 bases, with 13 bases remaining between them. CDR1 is SNHLY and CDR2 is FYNNEI in the germline V gene. CDR3 region: CASNRLASNEQFF. CDR3 DNA: TGTGCCAGCAATCGGCTCGCAAGCAATGAGCAGTTCTTC.

Regarding this clonotype: A much larger clonotype is one base distant, so this may be a read error. The rearrangement uses TRBV12-3 or TRBV12-4 and TRBJ1-4, with D possibly matching TRBD1 (6 bases). Trimming took off 3 bases at V and 2 bases at J, with 10 bases between the two ends. The CDR3 spans 15 residues. The CDR3, as DNA: TGTGCCAGCAGTTTGGAGGGACATACTAATGAAAAACTGTTTTTT. Residues: CASSLEGHTNEKLFF.

This clonotype appeared a few times. This chain uses TRBV10-3 with TRBJ2-1; D unclear. This CDR3 spans 11 amino acids. CDR1 and CDR2 (germline): ENHRY, SYGVKD. Trimming stripped 2 bases from V and 7 bases from J, with 3 bases between. CDR3 loop: CAISEQNEQFF. The CDR3 nucleotides are TGTGCCATCAGTGAGCAAAATGAGCAGTTCTTC.

The V gene is TRBV7-8, the J gene TRBJ2-2; TRBD1 matches 8 bases. After removal of 2 bases from V and 7 bases from J, the junction contained 9 bases not matched to a gene. The germline CDR1 and CDR2 sequences are SGHVS and FQNEAQ. The CDR3 spans 16 residues. This chain's CDR3 is CASSLSETGGYGELFF. CDR3 DNA: TGTGCCAGCAGCTTAAGTGAAACAGGGGGTTACGGGGAGCTGTTTTTT.

This CDR3 is CASSSPADRNYGYTF. The CDR3 coding sequence is TGTGCCAGCAGTTCCCCGGCCGACCGGAACTATGGCTACACCTTC. This rearrangement joins TRBV6-5 to TRBJ1-2, with D uncertain. The length of the CDR3 is 15 residues. V lost 4 bases to trimming and J lost 2 bases, with 14 bases between them. The germline V gene encodes CDR1 MNHEY and CDR2 SVGAGI.

CDR3 nucleotides: TGCGCCAGCAGCTCCAACGAAGGCCCCTATGGCTACACCTTC. It is translated as CASSSNEGPYGYTF. V usage is TRBV5-1 and J usage is TRBJ1-2, with D unresolved. V gave up 3 bases and J gave up 4 bases, with 13 bases separating them. CDR1 and CDR2 from the germline V gene are SGHRS and YFSETQ. This CDR3 contains 14 residues.

This chain joins TRBV9 and TRBJ2-2, with D hard to call. Per the germline V gene, CDR1 is SGDLS and CDR2 is YYNGEE. The CDR3 contains 15 residues. Trimming took 2 bases from V and 1 from J, leaving 9 bases between them. CDR3 in amino acids: CASSVLKGNTGELFF. DNA for the CDR3: TGTGCCAGCAGCGTTCTTAAAGGGAACACCGGGGAGCTGTTTTTT.

The gene calls are TRBV24-1 and TRBJ2-1; a weak D match, TRBD1 (5 bases). V lost 3 bases and J 8 bases, leaving 13 bases between the germline ends. The CDR3 totals 14 residues. Per the germline V gene, CDR1 is KGHDR and CDR2 is SFDVKD. The CDR3 loop is CATSDRQGYHEQFF. CDR3 DNA: TGTGCCACCAGTGATCGGCAGGGATACCATGAGCAGTTCTTC.

The chain has TRBV7-9 and TRBJ1-4; the D gene is possibly TRBD1 (6 bases). V was pared by 5 bases and J by 5 bases, with 15 bases between. There are 15 residues in the CDR3. Germline V CDR1 and CDR2: SEHNR, FQNEAQ (reference sequence). The DNA for the CDR3 is TGTGCCAGCAGCGCCGCAGGGGCACTGAATGAAAAACTGTTTTTT. Its translation is CASSAAGALNEKLFF.

The V and J genes are TRBV21-1 and TRBJ1-5; the D call in the table, TRBD1, was not verified against the DNA. TRBV21-1 is reported as a pseudogene. This CDR3 spans 18 amino acids. The CDR3 DNA reads TGTGCCAGCAGCAAATTAGCGACAGGACTAACTAGCAATCAGCCCCAGCATTTT. This sequence encodes CASSKLATGLTSNQPQHF.

In its sample, this clonotype was seen a few times. The J gene is TRBJ2-1, the V gene TRBV6-1; D is uncertain. Germline-derived CDR1 and CDR2 are MNHNS and SASEGT. Trimming removed 5 bases at V and 5 bases at J, with 10 bases between. This CDR3 is 13 amino acids long. The CDR3 bases are TGTGCCAGCAGTACGCCAAATAACAATGAGCAGTTCTTC. It yields the protein CASSTPNNNEQFF.

The chain has TRBV29-1 and TRBJ2-1, with 7 bases fitting TRBD1. Losses at the gene ends were 7 bases for V and 5 bases for J; bases not matched to a gene: 8. The germline V gene has CDR1 SQVTM and CDR2 ANQGSEA. CDR3 length: 13 residues. The CDR3 nucleotides read TGCAGCGGGCCGGGACAGCATCACAATGAGCAGTTCTTC. Protein: CSGPGQHHNEQFF.

This clonotype has more than one count but fewer than ten. This chain connects TRBV6-2 or TRBV6-3 to TRBJ1-5; TRBD1 might be the D (6 bases). CDR3 length: 15 residues. Germline V gives CDR1 MNHEY, CDR2 SVGEGT. Trimming left V 6 bases short and J 4 bases short, with 16 bases between. CDR3 sequence reads: CASSPTRQENQPQHF. DNA for the CDR3: TGTGCCAGCAGCCCTACCCGACAGGAGAATCAGCCCCAGCATTTT.

This chain uses TRBV9 with TRBJ1-4, with D hard to call. This CDR3 region has 14 residues. Deletions cut 3 bases from V and 4 bases from J, with 10 bases between. Germline V gives CDR1 SGDLS, CDR2 YYNGEE. The chain's CDR3 is CASSGTLDNEKLFF. The CDR3 nucleotides are TGTGCCAGCAGCGGGACCTTGGATAATGAAAAACTGTTTTTT.

This clonotype was observed at least ten times. V gene TRBV7-2 combines with J gene TRBJ2-5, with D hard to call. The V gene lost 5 bases and the J gene lost 14 bases, with 15 bases spanning the gap. This CDR3 spans 11 amino acids. Germline V CDR1 and CDR2: SGHTA, FQGNSA. CDR3 residues: CASSQRGPLYF. CDR3 in DNA: TGTGCCAGCAGCCAGAGAGGCCCTCTTTACTTC. The full variable domain, with the rest looked up from reference TRBV7-2 and TRBJ2-5, is GAGVSQSPSNKVTEKGKDVELRCDPISGHTALYWYRQSLGQGLEFLIYFQGNSAPDKSGLPSDRFSAERTGGSVSTLTIQRTQQEDSAVYLCASSQRGPLYFGPGTRLLVL.

This clonotype was seen only a few times. The rearrangement uses TRBV6-6 and TRBJ1-2, with D uncertain. V lost 0 bases and J lost 8, with 7 bases in between. Germline V gives CDR1 MNHNY, CDR2 SVGAGI (reference sequence). This CDR3 comprises 12 residues. The CDR3 DNA follows: TGTGCCAGCAGTTACTCTCGATTAGGCTACACCTTC. Its protein is CASSYSRLGYTF.

This clonotype was seen many times. V is TRBV5-6 and J is TRBJ1-6; no reliable D call. Germline V gene sequence: CDR1 SGHDT, CDR2 YYEEEE. Trimming stripped 1 base from V and 4 bases from J, with 6 bases between. The CDR3 has 14 residues. CDR3 sequence: CASSLREYNSPLHF. The CDR3 DNA reads as TGTGCCAGCAGCTTGAGGGAGTATAATTCACCCCTCCACTTT.

This clonotype was seen only a few times. The chain combines TRBV7-3 with TRBJ1-1, with 9 bases fitting TRBD1. Per germline, CDR1 SGHTA and CDR2 FQGTGA. This CDR3 spans 16 amino acids. V lost 2 bases, J lost 4 bases, and 8 bases stayed unmatched. CDR3 sequence: CASSLGGQGSGTEAFF. Written as DNA, the CDR3 is TGTGCCAGCAGCTTAGGAGGACAGGGGAGTGGCACTGAAGCTTTCTTT.

The chain employs TRBV12-3 or TRBV12-4 and TRBJ2-1, with D perhaps matching TRBD1 (6 bases). V was cut by 2 bases and J by 5 bases, with 16 bases left in between. CDR3 length: 16 residues. For the CDR3, the DNA is TGTGCCAGCAGTTTAATTGGGGGCAGGGTCAACAATGAGCAGTTCTTC. Its protein is CASSLIGGRVNNEQFF.

The chain couples TRBV20-1 to TRBJ2-7, with TRBD1 identical over 9 bases. V shed 6 bases and J 5 bases; nucleotides not matched to a gene: 11. This CDR3 spans 14 amino acids. Per the germline V gene, CDR1 is DFQATT and CDR2 is SNEGSKA (reference sequence). CDR3 in DNA: TGCAGTGCAATTAGACAGGGGGTTCCCAACGAGCAGTACTTC. Translated, it gives CSAIRQGVPNEQYF.

The chain joins TRBV20-1 to TRBJ2-7; tentatively, D is TRBD1 or TRBD2 (6 bases each). With 2 bases removed from V and 2 bases from J, the gap between germline ends came to 13 bases. The germline CDR1 and CDR2 sequences are DFQATT and SNEGSKA (reference sequence). The CDR3 runs 14 residues. CDR3: CSARQWGAPYEQYF. CDR3 bases: TGCAGTGCTAGACAGTGGGGGGCCCCCTACGAGCAGTACTTC.

The V call is TRBV12-3 or TRBV12-4, the J call TRBJ1-1; tentative D call: TRBD1 (5 bases). This CDR3 region has 17 residues. The V and J ends lost 2 bases and 0 bases respectively, with 16 bases between them. DNA for the CDR3: TGTGCCAGCAGTTTACTTGGGGGGTCTAACATGAACACTGAAGCTTTCTTT. Its protein is CASSLLGGSNMNTEAFF.